The next 22 T cell receptor beta chains were all read from a single sample in a study of response to subunit inactivated influenza vaccine. TCRdb ran MiXCR on the RT-PCR reads and lists one entry per CDR3 protein. The profile shows about 800,000 distinct CDR3 sequences, around 21% of them singletons. The material was PBMCs from blood, obtained 5 days after vaccination. These receptors originate from a man aged 50 to 59 who received an inactivated influenza vaccine.

This clonotype was counted only a few times. The chain is built from TRBV5-1 and TRBJ2-7; D is unclear. The germline gives CDR1 SGHRS, CDR2 YFSETQ. The CDR3 is 14 amino acids. V lost 0 bases and J lost 2, with 9 bases in between. Here the CDR3 reads CASSLGIGTYEQYF. CDR3 in DNA: TGCGCCAGCAGCTTGGGAATAGGAACCTACGAGCAGTACTTC. The full variable domain, in which reference TRBV5-1 and TRBJ2-7 provide the parts outside the CDR3, is KAGVTQTPRYLIKTRGQQVTLSCSPISGHRSVSWYQQTPGQGLQFLFEYFSETQRNKGNFPGRFSGRQFSNSRSEMNVSTLELGDSALYLCASSLGIGTYEQYFGPGTRLTVT.

The chain employs TRBV12-3 or TRBV12-4 and TRBJ2-2, with 10 bases fitting TRBD1. This CDR3 contains 17 residues. Losses at the gene ends were 5 bases for V and 3 bases for J; bases not matched to a gene: 9. The CDR3 nucleotides read TGTGCCAGCAGTCCGTACCGGGACAGGGGACACACCGGGGAGCTGTTTTTT. Amino acids: CASSPYRDRGHTGELFF.

This clonotype was observed a handful of times. This chain connects TRBV7-2 to TRBJ2-2; D remains unclear. Germline V gene sequence: CDR1 SGHTA, CDR2 FQGNSA. V gave up 1 base and J gave up 5 bases, with 8 bases separating them. The CDR3 has 14 amino acids. The CDR3 spells CASSLVRSTGELFF. The CDR3 DNA is TGTGCCAGCAGCTTAGTCCGGTCTACCGGGGAGCTGTTTTTT.

This clonotype occurred many times. The V gene is TRBV29-1, the J gene TRBJ2-1; a possible D gene is TRBD1 (6 bases). V shed 4 bases and J shed 9 bases, with 16 bases lying between them. CDR3 length: 13 residues. Germline lookup yields CDR1 SQVTM and CDR2 ANQGSEA. DNA of the CDR3: TGCAGCGTTGTAGGGGGACCCGCGATTGAGCAGTTCTTC. It yields the protein CSVVGGPAIEQFF.

This clonotype was counted only a few times. The V and J genes are TRBV9 and TRBJ1-2; the match to TRBD1 covers 8 bases. The CDR3 covers 17 residues. Trimming at V came to 0 bases and at J to 5 bases, leaving 12 bases not matched to a gene. Germline V lookup: CDR1 SGDLS, CDR2 YYNGEE. CDR3 sequence reads: CASSVAGTGPRVYGYTF. CDR3 bases: TGTGCCAGCAGCGTAGCCGGGACAGGACCGAGGGTATATGGCTACACCTTC.

CDR3 bases: TGCAGTGCTGAGGGGTCTACCTACGAGCAGTACTTC. Its protein product is CSAEGSTYEQYF. The rearrangement links TRBV20-1 to TRBJ2-7; D may match TRBD1 or TRBD2 (5 bases each). Germline lookup yields CDR1 DFQATT and CDR2 SNEGSKA (reference sequence). This CDR3 is built from 12 residues. V was cut by 5 bases and J by 2 bases, with 10 bases left in between.

This clonotype occurred once. The rearrangement joins TRBV20-1 to TRBJ2-1, with TRBD1 matching over 9 bases. The J segment lost 7 bases and the V segment lost 6 bases, leaving 4 bases of the junction unmatched. Germline V gene sequence: CDR1 DFQATT, CDR2 SNEGSKA (reference sequence). The CDR3 runs 12 residues. The CDR3 reads CSARQGGNEQFF. Here the CDR3 DNA reads TGCAGTGCAAGACAGGGGGGAAATGAGCAGTTCTTC.

The chain recombines TRBV12-3 or TRBV12-4 with TRBJ1-1; a possible D gene is TRBD1 (5 bases). Trimming pared 6 bases from V and 4 bases from J, leaving 9 bases between. The CDR3 is 12 residues long. Here the CDR3 DNA reads TGTGCCAGCAGCAGGGATGTCACTGAAGCTTTCTTT. It yields the protein CASSRDVTEAFF.

This clonotype was seen once. The chain carries TRBV28 and TRBJ2-1; 10 nucleotides match TRBD1. V shed 6 bases, J shed 4 bases, and the junction held 6 bases outside the gene matches. CDR3 length: 15 amino acids. CDR1 is MDHEN, CDR2 SYDVKM, per germline. The CDR3 DNA is TGTGCCAGCAGCAAAACGGGACAGGGGTACAATGAGCAGTTCTTC. This gives the protein CASSKTGQGYNEQFF.

This clonotype came up many times. The CDR3 sequence is CASSLGPRDRDPQHF. The DNA of the CDR3 is TGCGCCAGCAGCTTGGGCCCTCGGGACAGGGACCCCCAGCATTTT. The J gene is TRBJ1-5, the V gene TRBV5-1, with TRBD1 matching 9 bases. V gave up 0 bases and J gave up 10 bases; unmatched junction bases: 8. The CDR3 runs 15 residues. Germline loops: CDR1 SGHRS, CDR2 YFSETQ. Full variable domain (rest looked up from reference TRBV5-1 and TRBJ1-5): KAGVTQTPRYLIKTRGQQVTLSCSPISGHRSVSWYQQTPGQGLQFLFEYFSETQRNKGNFPGRFSGRQFSNSRSEMNVSTLELGDSALYLCASSLGPRDRDPQHFGDGTRLSIL.

This clonotype was detected only a few times. Germline is not matched at one junction end, which may reflect a read error. The chain joins TRBV6-1 to TRBJ2-7; D gene uncertain. There are 13 residues in the CDR3. Germline assignment: CDR1 MNHNS and CDR2 SASEGT. The CDR3, as DNA: TGTGCCAGCAGTGAAGCCCCCTGGGCCCTCACCAATTTC. Its translation is CASSEAPWALTNF.

This clonotype occurred many times. This rearrangement joins TRBV20-1 to TRBJ2-4; D may be TRBD2 (7 bases). Germline V gene data show CDR1 as DFQATT and CDR2 as SNEGSKA (reference sequence). The CDR3 covers 17 residues. The V end was cut by 6 bases, the J end by 1 base, with 22 bases between. This CDR3 is CSARGTLREAAKNIQYF. For the CDR3, the DNA is TGCAGTGCAAGGGGGACTCTCCGGGAGGCGGCCAAAAACATTCAGTACTTC.

The CDR3 spells CASSLIQGTQYF. The CDR3 nucleotides are TGTGCCAGCAGCTTGATCCAGGGGACCCAGTACTTC. This chain joins TRBV7-2 and TRBJ2-5; a weak D match, TRBD1 (5 bases). Germline V gives CDR1 SGHTA, CDR2 FQGNSA. The CDR3 is made up of 12 amino acids. V was pared by 3 bases and J by 7 bases, with 9 bases between. Full variable domain (remainder filled in from reference TRBV7-2 and TRBJ2-5): GAGVSQSPSNKVTEKGKDVELRCDPISGHTALYWYRQSLGQGLEFLIYFQGNSAPDKSGLPSDRFSAERTGGSVSTLTIQRTQQEDSAVYLCASSLIQGTQYFGPGTRLLVL.

This clonotype was recorded at least ten times. V gene TRBV20-1 combines with J gene TRBJ2-7, with D unclear. V dropped 6 bases and J dropped 3 bases, with 21 bases sitting between them. CDR1 DFQATT and CDR2 SNEGSKA come from the germline V gene (reference sequence). The CDR3 runs 15 residues. CDR3 in DNA: TGCAGTGCCATAAATCCAAGGGAAACCTACTACGAGCAGTACTTC. It specifies CSAINPRETYYEQYF.

This chain connects TRBV6-1 to TRBJ1-2, with 7 bases lining up with TRBD1. Trimming removed 6 bases from V and 3 bases from J; junction bases left unmatched: 4. Looked up from germline, CDR1 is MNHNS and CDR2 is SASEGT. This CDR3 is 13 amino acids long. CDR3 in DNA: TGTGCCAGCAGACAGGGGTTGGACTATGGCTACACCTTC. It specifies CASRQGLDYGYTF.

The chain carries TRBV11-2 and TRBJ2-1; 10 bases align to TRBD2. CDR3 length: 18 residues. The junction had 12 bases not matched to a gene; V was cut back by 1 base and J by 6 bases. Germline V gene sequence: CDR1 SGHAT, CDR2 FQNNGV. The chain's CDR3 is CASSLGYPSGSRPNEQFF. CDR3 nucleotide sequence: TGTGCCAGCAGCTTAGGTTACCCTAGCGGGAGCCGTCCCAATGAGCAGTTCTTC.

Concerning this clonotype itself: A much larger clone lies a single base off, so this may be a read error. J is TRBJ2-7 and V is TRBV29-1; possibly TRBD2 for D (6 bases). Trimming removed 6 bases from V and 3 bases from J, with 15 bases in between. The CDR3 extends over 13 amino acids. Germline V gene sequence: CDR1 SQVTM, CDR2 ANQGSEA. Written as DNA, the CDR3 is TGCAGCGTAGCCCGGGGGACTCACTACGAGCAGTACTTC. It is translated as CSVARGTHYEQYF.

This clonotype has ten or more counts. The V and J genes are TRBV12-3 or TRBV12-4 and TRBJ1-5; D gene ambiguous. V lost 6 bases to trimming and J lost 2 bases, with 14 bases between them. This CDR3 comprises 15 residues. The CDR3 loop reads CASRPDGPGNQPQHF. DNA of the CDR3: TGTGCCAGCAGACCCGATGGCCCTGGCAATCAGCCCCAGCATTTT.

There are many counts of this clonotype. CDR3 amino acids: CASSGATGSYGDEQYF. The CDR3 coding sequence is TGCGCCAGCAGCGGAGCGACGGGTTCGTATGGGGACGAGCAGTACTTC. The chain employs TRBV5-1 and TRBJ2-7; no definite D call. This CDR3 spans 16 amino acids. The V end lost 4 bases, the J end lost 5 bases, and 22 bases lay between the germline ends. Germline V gives CDR1 SGHRS, CDR2 YFSETQ. Full variable domain (missing parts from reference TRBV5-1 and TRBJ2-7): KAGVTQTPRYLIKTRGQQVTLSCSPISGHRSVSWYQQTPGQGLQFLFEYFSETQRNKGNFPGRFSGRQFSNSRSEMNVSTLELGDSALYLCASSGATGSYGDEQYFGPGTRLTVT.

Here the CDR3 reads CASSSLQAGGFLSYNEQFF. The CDR3 bases are TGTGCCAGCAGTTCACTCCAAGCGGGAGGTTTCTTATCCTACAATGAGCAGTTCTTC. The chain joins TRBV6-2 or TRBV6-3 to TRBJ2-1, with 9 bases aligning to TRBD2. The CDR3 consists of 19 residues. Germline V CDR1 and CDR2: MNHEY, SVGEGT. V was pared by 4 bases and J by 1 base, with 14 bases of the junction left unmatched.

The gene calls are TRBV12-3 or TRBV12-4 and TRBJ2-5; D possibly corresponds to TRBD2 (6 bases). V was shortened by 1 base and J by 7 bases, with 13 bases between the two germline ends. The CDR3 spans 14 residues. DNA of the CDR3: TGTGCCAGCAGTTTAGACGCGGGGCCGGGGACCCAGTACTTC. It encodes CASSLDAGPGTQYF.

This clonotype was detected a few times. The chain joins TRBV4-2 to TRBJ2-7; TRBD2 matches 7 bases. The CDR3 has 13 amino acids. Germline lookup yields CDR1 LGHNA and CDR2 YNFKEQ. The V and J ends lost 4 bases and 5 bases, in that order; junction bases with no gene match: 5. The chain's CDR3 is CASSRGGRNEQYF. CDR3 in DNA: TGTGCCAGCAGCCGGGGGGGGAGAAACGAGCAGTACTTC.